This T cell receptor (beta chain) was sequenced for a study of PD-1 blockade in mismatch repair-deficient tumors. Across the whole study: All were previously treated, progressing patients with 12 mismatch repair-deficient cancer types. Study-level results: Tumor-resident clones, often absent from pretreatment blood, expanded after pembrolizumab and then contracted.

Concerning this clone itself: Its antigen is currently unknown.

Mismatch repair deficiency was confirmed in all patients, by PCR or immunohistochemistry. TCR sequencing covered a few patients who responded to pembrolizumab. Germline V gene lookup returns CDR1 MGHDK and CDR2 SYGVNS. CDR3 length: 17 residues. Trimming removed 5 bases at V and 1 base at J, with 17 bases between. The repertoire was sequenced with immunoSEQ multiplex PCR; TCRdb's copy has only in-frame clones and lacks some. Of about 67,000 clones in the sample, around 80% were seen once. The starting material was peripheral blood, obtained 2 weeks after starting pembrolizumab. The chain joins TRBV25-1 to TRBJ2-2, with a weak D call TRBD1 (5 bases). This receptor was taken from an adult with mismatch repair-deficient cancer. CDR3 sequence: CASSPLLKGQNTGELFF. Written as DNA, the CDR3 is TGTGCCAGCAGTCCCCTTCTGAAGGGGCAGAACACCGGGGAGCTGTTTTTT.